These 26 T cell receptor beta chains originate from one sample sequenced in a study of preoperative IRX-2 immunotherapy in early breast cancer (dated by TCRdb to about 2019). The treatment or condition tag for this specimen amounts to: preoperative locoregional IRX-2 cytokine immunotherapy. The method behind the library was the immunoSEQ multiplex PCR assay. TCRdb took this table from immuneACCESS and kept in-frame rearrangements with V and J called. Such tables lack part of the clones; where checked against another copy, unresolved V genes explain under half of the gap, and the rest is unexplained. This sample has some 22,000 clones in its table, and 90% to 95% of those were observed once. Together, the top ten hold about a sixth of the sample. Sequenced here: tumor tissue, sampled after IRX-2 immunotherapy. The receptor source for this set is a human donor with breast cancer.

The chain recombines TRBV18 with TRBJ2-5, with TRBD2 matching 12 bases. The junction had 6 bases not matched to a gene; V was cut back by 0 bases and J by 4 bases. The CDR3 runs to 17 residues. The germline gives CDR1 KGHSH, CDR2 LQKENI. CDR3 sequence: CASSPPSSGGASETQYF. Written as DNA, the CDR3 is TGTGCCAGCTCACCACCGTCTAGCGGGGGGGCGTCAGAGACCCAGTACTTC.

The chain is built from TRBV5-1 and TRBJ1-6; possibly TRBD1 for D (5 bases). The V and J ends lost 3 bases and 0 bases respectively, with 16 bases between them. Germline V gene lookup returns CDR1 SGHRS and CDR2 YFSETQ. The CDR3 runs 18 residues. Here the CDR3 DNA reads TGCGCCAGCAGCTCCCGTGGGGCCCCGAGCTCCTATAATTCACCCCTCCACTTT. Translated, it gives CASSSRGAPSSYNSPLHF. Based on the CDR3 plus reference TRBV5-1 and TRBJ1-6, the full variable domain is KAGVTQTPRYLIKTRGQQVTLSCSPISGHRSVSWYQQTPGQGLQFLFEYFSETQRNKGNFPGRFSGRQFSNSRSEMNVSTLELGDSALYLCASSSRGAPSSYNSPLHFGNGTRLTVT.

The chain couples TRBV25-1 to TRBJ1-2; 8 bases are shared with TRBD1. After removal of 6 bases from V and 5 bases from J, the junction contained 8 bases not matched to a gene. CDR1 and CDR2 from the germline V gene are MGHDK and SYGVNS. The CDR3 has 14 amino acids. CDR3 amino acids: CASRARTGTYGYTF. CDR3 DNA sequence: TGTGCCAGCAGGGCTCGGACAGGGACTTATGGCTACACCTTC.

A single count supports this clone. The CDR3 sequence is CASSLPGVAEAFF. As DNA, the CDR3 is TGTGCCAGCTCACTTCCAGGGGTCGCTGAAGCTTTCTTT. The J gene is TRBJ1-1, the V gene TRBV18, with D perhaps matching TRBD1 (6 bases). V lost 4 bases and J lost 6, with 12 bases in between. Germline V gene sequence: CDR1 KGHSH, CDR2 LQKENI. The CDR3 is 13 amino acids.

The rearrangement uses TRBV27 and TRBJ2-1; D perhaps matches TRBD1 (5 bases). Trimming pared 0 bases from V and 6 bases from J, leaving 15 bases between. Germline V gene data show CDR1 as MNHEY and CDR2 as SMNVEV (reference sequence). This CDR3 spans 16 amino acids. CDR3: CASSLSGRMPLNEQFF. The CDR3 coding sequence is TGTGCCAGCAGTTTATCGGGGCGTATGCCCCTCAATGAGCAGTTCTTC.

The rearrangement joins TRBV15 to TRBJ2-3, with D perhaps being TRBD1 or TRBD2 (5 bases each). The germline V and J ends were trimmed by 0 bases and 0 bases, with 13 bases remaining between them. The CDR3 covers 17 residues. Germline V gene lookup returns CDR1 LNHNV and CDR2 YYDKDF (reference sequence). CDR3 nucleotides: TGTGCCACCAGCAGAGAAGGGACGGCGGTAAGCACAGATACGCAGTATTTT. Translating gives CATSREGTAVSTDTQYF.

The genes are TRBV6-1 and TRBJ2-5; no firm D call. Germline assignment: CDR1 MNHNS and CDR2 SASEGT. V lost 2 bases and J 3 bases, leaving 4 bases between the germline ends. CDR3 length equals 12 residues. The CDR3, as DNA: TGTGCCAGCAGTGAAAAGGAAGAGACCCAGTACTTC. This codes for CASSEKEETQYF.

The chain recombines TRBV5-1 with TRBJ2-1, with 10 bases fitting TRBD2. The length of the CDR3 is 15 residues. CDR1 is SGHRS, CDR2 YFSETQ, per germline. V dropped 2 bases and J dropped 4; count of bases not matched to a gene: 3. The CDR3 coding sequence is TGCGCCAGCAGCTTCACTAGCGGGAATTACAATGAGCAGTTCTTC. Translated: CASSFTSGNYNEQFF.

V gene TRBV28 combines with J gene TRBJ2-3; 9 bases are a match to TRBD1. From germline, CDR1 is MDHEN and CDR2 SYDVKM. The CDR3 has 16 residues. Germline trimming cut 4 bases from V and 5 bases from J; bases unmatched to any gene: 10. The CDR3 nucleotides are TGTGCCAGCAGTTCCCCCTCCCGGACAGGGGTAGATACGCAGTATTTT. It yields the protein CASSSPSRTGVDTQYF. Variable domain in full (rest from reference TRBV28 and TRBJ2-3): DVKVTQSSRYLVKRTGEKVFLECVQDMDHENMFWYRQDPGLGLRLIYFSYDVKMKEKGDIPEGYSVSREKKERFSLILESASTNQTSMYLCASSSPSRTGVDTQYFGPGTRLTVL.

The genes are TRBV7-9 and TRBJ1-6; no clear D gene. The V and J ends lost 3 bases and 4 bases respectively, with 10 bases between them. This CDR3 contains 15 residues. The V gene's germline CDR1 is SEHNR and CDR2 FQNEAQ (reference sequence). The CDR3 spells CASSLLQSYNSPLHF. For the CDR3, the DNA is TGTGCCAGCAGCTTGCTCCAGTCTTATAATTCACCCCTCCACTTT.

This CDR3 is CASSQVPSYEQYF. CDR3 coding DNA: TGTGCCAGCAGCCAAGTCCCGTCCTACGAGCAGTACTTC. V usage is TRBV6-5 and J usage is TRBJ2-7; D remains ambiguous. The germline V gene encodes CDR1 MNHEY and CDR2 SVGAGI. Deletions cut 6 bases from V and 1 base from J, with 10 bases between. The CDR3 length is 13 residues.

This sequence joins TRBV7-9 and TRBJ2-3; 13 bases map to TRBD2. Germline V lookup: CDR1 SEHNR, CDR2 FQNEAQ (reference sequence). The CDR3 extends over 16 amino acids. Germline trimming cut 5 bases from V and 4 bases from J; bases unmatched to any gene: 6. The CDR3 protein is CASSPTSGGAADTQYF. CDR3 bases: TGTGCCAGCAGCCCCACTAGCGGGGGGGCAGCAGATACGCAGTATTTT. Full variable domain (missing parts from reference TRBV7-9 and TRBJ2-3): DTGVSQNPRHKITKRGQNVTFRCDPISEHNRLYWYRQTLGQGPEFLTYFQNEAQLEKSRLLSDRFSAERPKGSFSTLEIQRTEQGDSAMYLCASSPTSGGAADTQYFGPGTRLTVL.

This rearrangement joins TRBV7-2 to TRBJ1-5; D perhaps matches TRBD1 (5 bases). This CDR3 is built from 15 residues. CDR1 and CDR2 from the germline V gene are SGHTA and FQGNSA. The germline V and J ends were trimmed by 4 bases and 3 bases, with 13 bases remaining between them. The CDR3 spells CASSSRGTLNQPQHF. CDR3 sequence (DNA): TGTGCCAGCAGCTCCCGGGGGACCCTCAATCAGCCCCAGCATTTT. Filled out from reference TRBV7-2 and TRBJ1-5, the complete variable domain reads GAGVSQSPSNKVTEKGKDVELRCDPISGHTALYWYRQSLGQGLEFLIYFQGNSAPDKSGLPSDRFSAERTGGSVSTLTIQRTQQEDSAVYLCASSSRGTLNQPQHFGDGTRLSIL.

The chain employs TRBV6-6 and TRBJ2-7; 9 bases are shared with TRBD2. Unmatched junction bases numbered 8, after V lost 8 bases and J lost 3 bases. The CDR3 sequence is 14 residues long. From germline, CDR1 is MNHNY and CDR2 SVGAGI (reference sequence). The CDR3 spells CASRPSTSGYEQYF. CDR3 in DNA: TGTGCCAGCCGCCCGTCGACTAGCGGCTACGAGCAGTACTTC.

Here the CDR3 DNA reads TGCAGTGGCGGATCCGGGACCTCGCAGTTCTTC. Amino acids: CSGGSGTSQFF. The J gene is TRBJ2-1, the V gene TRBV20-1; D assignment may be TRBD1 or TRBD2 (5 bases each). This CDR3 contains 11 residues. Germline values: CDR1 DFQATT, CDR2 SNEGSKA (reference sequence). The V and J ends lost 7 bases and 12 bases respectively, with 16 bases between them.

V gene TRBV7-3 combines with J gene TRBJ2-1; no clear D gene. V lost 5 bases, J lost 8 bases, and 16 bases lay in between. CDR3 size: 14 residues. CDR1 SGHTA and CDR2 FQGTGA come from the germline V gene. CDR3 DNA sequence: TGTGCCAGCAGCCCTGATCAAGGAATCGATGAGCAGTTCTTC. Translation gives CASSPDQGIDEQFF.

J is TRBJ1-3 and V is TRBV9; weak D call: TRBD1 (6 bases). Germline CDR1 and CDR2: SGDLS and YYNGEE. With 4 bases removed from V and 1 base from J, the gap between germline ends came to 18 bases. The CDR3 contains 17 residues. This CDR3 reads CASSSGATGGSGNTIYF. The CDR3 nucleotides are TGTGCCAGCAGCTCGGGAGCGACAGGTGGTTCTGGAAACACCATATATTTT.

This clone was observed once. CDR3 DNA sequence: TGCGCCAGCAGCTTGCGAATAAGCTTCTTGAGGACCGACCAGGAGCAGTACTTC. Its translation: CASSLRISFLRTDQEQYF. The V gene is TRBV4-1, the J gene TRBJ2-7; D not certain. The V end was cut by 5 bases, the J end by 7 bases, with 30 bases between. The CDR3 sequence is 18 residues long. The germline gives CDR1 MGHRA, CDR2 YSYEKL.

The chain joins TRBV30 to TRBJ2-3; 7 bases fit TRBD1. The CDR3 spans 16 residues. V shed 4 bases and J 1 base; nucleotides not matched to a gene: 11. Per germline, CDR1 GTSNPN and CDR2 SVGIG (reference sequence). Here the CDR3 DNA reads TGTGCCTGGATTGCCCCCCCGACAGGGCGCACAGATACGCAGTATTTT. Translated: CAWIAPPTGRTDTQYF.

This clone was recorded once. In DNA, the CDR3 is TGTGCCAGCAGTTCCCTGGCCAGGGACGATCAGCCCCAGCATTTT. This encodes CASSSLARDDQPQHF. This rearrangement joins TRBV2 to TRBJ1-5; D possibly corresponds to TRBD1 (5 bases). Germline V gives CDR1 SNHLY, CDR2 FYNNEI. V was pared by 5 bases and J by 5 bases, with 16 bases between. This CDR3 is built from 15 residues.

The chain employs TRBV7-9 and TRBJ2-5; weak D call: TRBD1 (5 bases). The germline V gene has CDR1 SEHNR and CDR2 FQNEAQ (reference sequence). V lost 3 bases to trimming and J lost 4 bases, with 12 bases between them. This CDR3 has 14 residues. The CDR3 here is CASSFNRGRETQYF. The CDR3 nucleotides are TGTGCCAGCAGCTTTAATAGGGGCCGAGAGACCCAGTACTTC.

The CDR3 coding sequence is TGTGCCAGCCCGCCTAGCGGGAGGGCCACCGGGGAGCTGTTTTTT. Translated, it gives CASPPSGRATGELFF. V and J are TRBV11-2 and TRBJ2-2; 12 bases are a match to TRBD2. V lost 8 bases and J lost 4; bases outside the gene matches: 5. Germline CDR1 SGHAT, CDR2 FQNNGV. The CDR3 sequence is 15 residues long. Drawing the rest from reference TRBV11-2 and TRBJ2-2, the complete variable domain is EAGVAQSPRYKIIEKRQSVAFWCNPISGHATLYWYQQILGQGPKLLIQFQNNGVVDDSQLPKDRFSAERLKGVDSTLKIQPAKLEDSAVYLCASPPSGRATGELFFGEGSRLTVL.

The chain uses TRBV2 and TRBJ2-7; possibly TRBD1 for D (6 bases). The CDR3 extends over 12 amino acids. V dropped 5 bases and J dropped 3 bases, with 8 bases sitting between them. CDR1 is SNHLY, CDR2 FYNNEI, per germline. For the CDR3, the DNA is TGTGCCAGCAGTTCGGACAGCTACGAGCAGTACTTC. This sequence encodes CASSSDSYEQYF.

With respect to this clone: Germline and junction disagree at one end, which may indicate a read error. This chain joins TRBV7-9 and TRBJ1-1; D perhaps matches TRBD1 (5 bases). The CDR3 extends over 13 amino acids. Germline CDR1 is SEHNR and CDR2 is FQNEAQ (reference sequence). The CDR3 protein is CASSLGSTGLPGF. DNA of the CDR3: TGTGCCAGCAGCTTAGGCAGTACAGGACTGCCTGGGTTT.

This rearrangement joins TRBV7-9 to TRBJ2-6; 7 nucleotides line up with TRBD1. Unmatched junction bases numbered 6, after V lost 5 bases and J lost 2 bases. The CDR3 covers 16 residues. Germline CDR1 is SEHNR and CDR2 is FQNEAQ (reference sequence). CDR3 nucleotide sequence: TGTGCCAGCAGCCAAAACAGGGGAACTGGGGCCAACGTCCTGACTTTC. This sequence encodes CASSQNRGTGANVLTF. Together with reference TRBV7-9 and TRBJ2-6, the CDR3 gives the full variable domain: DTGVSQNPRHKITKRGQNVTFRCDPISEHNRLYWYRQTLGQGPEFLTYFQNEAQLEKSRLLSDRFSAERPKGSFSTLEIQRTEQGDSAMYLCASSQNRGTGANVLTFGAGSRLTVL.

V usage is TRBV30 and J usage is TRBJ1-1; a weak D match, TRBD1 (5 bases). Trimming pared 5 bases from V and 1 base from J, leaving 11 bases between. CDR1 is GTSNPN and CDR2 is SVGIG in the germline V gene (reference sequence). The CDR3 sequence is 13 residues long. The CDR3 DNA follows: TGTGCCTGGCGTACGGGACCGAACACTGAAGCTTTCTTT. Its protein is CAWRTGPNTEAFF.